This T cell receptor (beta chain) was sequenced during a study of a mutant IDH1 vaccine in newly diagnosed glioma. The wider study: Treated patients were roughly 62% male, about 40% female, mean age roughly 39 years. Study findings and constraints: Top-clonotype changes in peripheral T cells seemed unrelated to pseudoprogression.

With regard to this clone: Antigen unknown.

Time point: week 5, during vaccination. What each vaccine dose contained was 300 ug of mutant IDH1 20-mer peptide, accompanied by topical imiquimod. Sequenced by immunoSEQ multiplex PCR; TCRdb stores in-frame clones only, minus some. The table records over 50,000 clones, approximately 90% of them present only once. This CDR3 is 17 amino acids long. Germline V gene lookup returns CDR1 SGHTA and CDR2 FQGNSA. Trimming removed 4 bases at V and 0 bases at J, with 15 bases between. Sequences were derived from PBMCs, sampled from a glioma patient whose treatment included an IDH1 peptide vaccine. The chain joins TRBV7-2 to TRBJ1-4; D not resolved. This sequence was found in a woman in her thirties or forties with glioma. DNA of the CDR3: TGTGCCAGCAGCTCGAGGGTGGTTGGGGCAACTAATGAAAAACTGTTTTTT. It specifies CASSSRVVGATNEKLFF.